Detailed here is one T cell receptor beta chain. Its antigen is unidentified. This specimen comes from a study of Tregs in tolerant kidney transplant recipients. General study results and limits: Activated donor B cell expansion appeared to reveal the most relevant donor-specific TCRbeta repertoire. Biological reproducibility was not directly addressed, but technical replication error appeared minimal.

Assay: immunoSEQ multiplex PCR; the TCRdb copy retains only in-frame clones and omits some. Of approximately 90,000 clones in the sample, approximately 92% were seen once. Specimen: CD8+ T cells from blood. This TCR came from a human donor in good health.

The CDR3 coding sequence is TGCGCCAGCAGTGCTGGGAACTCTGGAAACACCATATATTTT. Its translation: CASSAGNSGNTIYF. This chain joins TRBV4-1 and TRBJ1-3; D call uncertain. CDR3 length: 14 residues. With 6 bases removed from V and 0 bases from J, the gap between germline ends came to 9 bases. Germline-derived CDR1 and CDR2 are MGHRA and YSYEKL.